This TCR beta chain was found in a study of cytomegalovirus exposure and HLA in healthy donors. The study ran its PCR with 60 Vbeta and 13 Jbeta primers. The data were produced by immunoSEQ multiplex PCR, yet TCRdb's version contains in-frame clones alone and is incomplete. In the table there are about 170,000 clones, 65% to 85% of which are singletons. Broader study findings: Donors were assumed by presence/absence analyses to have roughly uniform sequencing depth.

While unrecorded immune exposures were likely, the donors were nominally healthy when sampled. As concerns this clone: The antigen is unknown.

Sequencing was done on a sample of PBMCs. This receptor was identified in a man aged 40-49 years in good health and CMV-seropositive.

CDR3 nucleotide sequence: TGTGCCAGCAGTGGGACAGGGGGCACACGTGAAAAACTGTTTTTT. Encoded protein: CASSGTGGTREKLFF. The rearrangement joins TRBV25-1 to TRBJ1-4; 11 bases are a match to TRBD1. The trim removed 4 bases at V and 7 bases at J, leaving 5 bases unmatched. Germline V gene data show CDR1 as MGHDK and CDR2 as SYGVNS. The CDR3 length is 15 residues. Full variable domain (missing parts from reference TRBV25-1 and TRBJ1-4): EADIYQTPRYLVIGTGKKITLECSQTMGHDKMYWYQQDPGMELHLIHYSYGVNSTEKGDLSSESTVSRIRTEHFPLTLESARPSHTSQYLCASSGTGGTREKLFFGSGTQLSVL.